These T cell receptor beta chains were read from a single sample in a study of blood T cell repertoires in COVID-19. Some clones are missing from TCRdb's copy, which holds only in-frame ones; the method was immunoSEQ multiplex PCR. Of 41,000 or so clones listed, 70% to 90% are singletons. The material sequenced was peripheral blood. The receptors come from a man between 60 and 75 years old with acute or convalescent COVID-19. The CDR3 runs from the conserved cysteine through the conserved F or W. Fields, in order: J gene, D gene, clone size, V gene, CDR3 DNA, CDR3 protein. The D gene is left open where the match is weak. The listing skips clone size in some rows; elsewhere it reads once, few, many or a size class.

j_call: TRBJ1-5; d_call: TRBD1; clone_size: NA; v_call: TRBV20-1; cdr3_nt: TGCAGTGCTAGTTGGCAGGGGGCCGGTGGGCCCCAGCATTTT; cdr3_aa: CSASWQGAGGPQHF
j_call: TRBJ2-3; d_call: NA; clone_size: NA; v_call: TRBV30; cdr3_nt: TGTGCCTGGAGTGTACACAGGGGGGGGGTAGCTTCTACCACAGATACGCAGTATTTT; cdr3_aa: CAWSVHRGGVASTTDTQYF
j_call: TRBJ2-1; d_call: NA; clone_size: NA; v_call: TRBV29-1; cdr3_nt: TGCAGCGTTGAAGTTGGGGGCACGGGGAATGAGCAGTTCTTC; cdr3_aa: CSVEVGGTGNEQFF
j_call: TRBJ1-5; d_call: NA; clone_size: NA; v_call: TRBV19; cdr3_nt: TGTGCCAGTAGTATTGGGCACCCCAATCAGCCCCAGCATTTT; cdr3_aa: CASSIGHPNQPQHF
j_call: TRBJ1-3; d_call: NA; clone_size: NA; v_call: TRBV4-3; cdr3_nt: TGCGCCAGCAGCCGGACTGTGGACCCTGGAAACACCATATATTTT; cdr3_aa: CASSRTVDPGNTIYF
j_call: TRBJ1-2; d_call: TRBD1; clone_size: NA; v_call: TRBV10-3; cdr3_nt: TGTGCCATCAGTCTAGGACAGGGGAGCTATGGCTACACCTTC; cdr3_aa: CAISLGQGSYGYTF
j_call: TRBJ1-4; d_call: NA; clone_size: NA; v_call: TRBV4-1; cdr3_nt: TGCGCCAGCAGCCCGCTCGGGGTGACTAATGAAAAACTGTTTTTT; cdr3_aa: CASSPLGVTNEKLFF
j_call: TRBJ1-2; d_call: NA; clone_size: NA; v_call: TRBV15; cdr3_nt: TGTGCCACCAGCAGAGATCTAGAGGGTAACTATGGCTACACCTTC; cdr3_aa: CATSRDLEGNYGYTF
j_call: TRBJ2-2; d_call: TRBD1; clone_size: NA; v_call: TRBV14; cdr3_nt: TGTGCCAGCAGCCAAGTACAGGGGGCCACCGGGGAGCTGTTTTTT; cdr3_aa: CASSQVQGATGELFF
j_call: TRBJ1-5; d_call: NA; clone_size: once; v_call: TRBV10-3; cdr3_nt: TGTGCCATCTCCGGCGGACTCGAAGAGCCCCAGCATTTT; cdr3_aa: CAISGGLEEPQHF
j_call: TRBJ1-1; d_call: NA; clone_size: NA; v_call: TRBV7-9; cdr3_nt: TGTGCCAGCAGCTTAGGCAGGCCACCTGAAGCTTTCTTT; cdr3_aa: CASSLGRPPEAFF
j_call: TRBJ2-2; d_call: TRBD2; clone_size: NA; v_call: TRBV9; cdr3_nt: TGTGCCAGCAGCGTAGGTGGCGGGGGATTCGCGAACACCGGGGAGCTGTTTTTT; cdr3_aa: CASSVGGGGFANTGELFF
j_call: TRBJ2-1; d_call: TRBD2; clone_size: NA; v_call: TRBV27; cdr3_nt: TGTGCCAGCAGTTTAGGGACTAGCGGCTTGGATGAGCAGTTCTTC; cdr3_aa: CASSLGTSGLDEQFF
j_call: TRBJ2-1; d_call: TRBD2; clone_size: NA; v_call: TRBV7-6; cdr3_nt: TGTGCCAGCAGCTTAGCGCTATCTAGCGGGGGGGCCCATGAGCAGTTCTTC; cdr3_aa: CASSLALSSGGAHEQFF
j_call: TRBJ2-5; d_call: NA; clone_size: NA; v_call: TRBV4-3; cdr3_nt: TGCGCCAGCAGCCAAGGAGGGGGGGTCCAAGAGACCCAGTACTTC; cdr3_aa: CASSQGGGVQETQYF
j_call: TRBJ2-7; d_call: NA; clone_size: NA; v_call: TRBV14; cdr3_nt: TGTGCCAGCAGCCAACCCGGGGTAGATCAAGAGCAGTACTTC; cdr3_aa: CASSQPGVDQEQYF
j_call: TRBJ2-1; d_call: TRBD2; clone_size: NA; v_call: TRBV15; cdr3_nt: TGTGCCACCAGCAGAGATCCTAGCGGGGCGTACAATGAGCAGTTCTTC; cdr3_aa: CATSRDPSGAYNEQFF
j_call: TRBJ1-5; d_call: NA; clone_size: NA; v_call: TRBV19; cdr3_nt: TGTGCCAGTAAAACCCAACGGGTGAATCAGCCCCAGCATTTT; cdr3_aa: CASKTQRVNQPQHF
j_call: TRBJ1-2; d_call: TRBD1; clone_size: NA; v_call: TRBV9; cdr3_nt: TGTGCCAGCAGCGATGACAGGGGGCCATATGGCTACACCTTC; cdr3_aa: CASSDDRGPYGYTF
j_call: TRBJ1-2; d_call: NA; clone_size: NA; v_call: TRBV12-3/TRBV12-4; cdr3_nt: TGTGCCAGCAGTGACAGCTATGGCTACACCTTC; cdr3_aa: CASSDSYGYTF
j_call: TRBJ1-1; d_call: NA; clone_size: NA; v_call: TRBV4-3; cdr3_nt: TGCGCCAGCAGCCAAGATTGGGGGAGGGACACTGAAGCTTTCTTT; cdr3_aa: CASSQDWGRDTEAFF
j_call: TRBJ2-3; d_call: NA; clone_size: NA; v_call: TRBV4-3; cdr3_nt: TGCGCCAGCAGCCAAGTCTCCGCGGGGTCCACCGATACGCAGTATTTT; cdr3_aa: CASSQVSAGSTDTQYF